The 9 T cell receptor beta chains in this list originate from one sample, sequenced in a study of T cells in Graves' hyperthyroidism and ophthalmopathy. Using RNA transcripts as the source, TCR beta CDR3 regions were amplified. HTBI primers were the set used in a first-round RT-PCR of the TCR CDR3. TCRdb fed the multiplex PCR reads into MiXCR, producing one record per CDR3 protein. The sample yields over 200,000 distinct CDR3 sequences, roughly 15% seen once. The specimen sequenced was blood. These receptors all stem from a woman between 35 and 50 years old with Graves' hyperthyroidism that later progressed to Graves' ophthalmopathy.

Remarks on this clonotype: Mismatch with germline at one junction end may stem from a read error. The gene calls are TRBV20-1 and TRBJ1-2; 9 bases align to TRBD1. The CDR3 length is 17 residues. Per the germline V gene, CDR1 is DFQATT and CDR2 is SNEGSKA (reference sequence). DNA of the CDR3: TGCAGTGCTAGAGATTTGTGGACAGGGGAAGGAAACTATGGCTACACATTC. This translates into CSARDLWTGEGNYGYTF.

There are many counts of this clonotype. The gene calls are TRBV15 and TRBJ1-4; possible D gene TRBD1, 5 bases. This CDR3 spans 16 amino acids. From germline, CDR1 is LNHNV and CDR2 YYDKDF (reference sequence). Trimming pared 0 bases from V and 7 bases from J, leaving 15 bases between. CDR3 nucleotide sequence: TGTGCCACCAGCAGAGATGAAATAGGGGCGGGTGAAAAACTGTTTTTT. It specifies CATSRDEIGAGEKLFF.

This chain links TRBV11-3 with TRBJ2-3; D might be TRBD1 (5 bases). The CDR3 is 14 amino acids. Per germline, CDR1 SGHNT and CDR2 YENEEA. V lost 3 bases, J lost 7 bases, and 14 bases lay in between. CDR3 sequence reads: CASSLDLTDYTQYF. The DNA of the CDR3 is TGTGCCAGCAGCTTGGATCTGACAGATTATACGCAGTATTTT.

The sample holds many counts of this clonotype. The V gene is TRBV29-1, the J gene TRBJ1-2; D is unresolved. The V and J ends lost 2 bases and 3 bases respectively, with 10 bases between them. The germline gives CDR1 SQVTM, CDR2 ANQGSEA. The CDR3 totals 13 residues. The DNA for the CDR3 is TGCAGCGTTGAATTAGCCGCATACTATGGCTACACCTTC. It codes for CSVELAAYYGYTF.

The chain links TRBV2 to TRBJ2-4; 15 bases are shared with TRBD2. The length of the CDR3 is 18 residues. Looked up from germline, CDR1 is SNHLY and CDR2 is FYNNEI. V trimming: 8 bases; J trimming: 3 bases; junction bases outside the gene matches: 11. CDR3 region: CASAWGLAGGIGKNIQYF. CDR3 DNA: TGTGCCAGCGCATGGGGACTAGCGGGAGGAATCGGCAAAAACATTCAGTACTTC.

In its sample, this clonotype was seen many times. The chain carries TRBV11-2 and TRBJ1-5; D remains unclear. V was clipped by 2 bases and J by 3 bases, with 11 bases between them. This CDR3 contains 15 residues. Per germline, CDR1 SGHAT and CDR2 FQNNGV. CDR3 DNA sequence: TGTGCCAGCAGCTTACTCCCAGGCCTCAATCAGCCCCAGCATTTT. It translates to CASSLLPGLNQPQHF.

This clonotype was recorded many times. This chain connects TRBV7-9 to TRBJ2-7; no clear D gene. Germline lookup yields CDR1 SEHNR and CDR2 FQNEAQ (reference sequence). The CDR3 has 12 amino acids. With 1 base removed from V and 5 bases from J, the gap between germline ends came to 6 bases. The CDR3: CASSLVSDEQYF. The CDR3 nucleotides read TGTGCCAGCAGCTTAGTATCTGACGAGCAGTACTTC.

The genes are TRBV19 and TRBJ2-1, with D uncertain. Germline CDR1 LNHDA, CDR2 SQIVND (reference sequence). The CDR3 loop spans 16 amino acids. V was cut by 5 bases and J by 7 bases, with 21 bases left in between. The CDR3 nucleotides are TGTGCCAGTAGTTCCGGGTTGATGTGGGGATTAAATGAGCAGTTCTTC. This translates into CASSSGLMWGLNEQFF.

This clonotype was detected many times. The chain uses TRBV11-2 and TRBJ1-5; no reliable D call. CDR3 size: 15 residues. Trimming left V 5 bases short and J 4 bases short, with 15 bases between. The germline V gene encodes CDR1 SGHAT and CDR2 FQNNGV. Written as DNA, the CDR3 is TGTGCCAGCAGCAGGCGACGTCGGGGAAATCAGCCCCAGCATTTT. Encoded protein: CASSRRRRGNQPQHF.